These 14 T cell receptor beta chains share one sample of origin, sequenced in a study of blood T cell repertoires in COVID-19. Libraries were prepared by immunoSEQ multiplex PCR; TCRdb keeps only in-frame clonotypes and omits some of them. The repertoire consists of approximately 75,000 clones, with 74% occurring once and the leading ten covering 2.5% to 3%. Source material: peripheral blood. The receptors stem from a human donor with acute or convalescent COVID-19. The donor label of this sample is uncertain.

V usage is TRBV5-1 and J usage is TRBJ2-1; 14 bases map to TRBD2. The CDR3 sequence is 15 residues long. Trimming at V came to 4 bases and at J to 7 bases, leaving 4 bases not matched to a gene. Germline CDR1 reads SGHRS; CDR2 reads YFSETQ. The CDR3 is CASSPGTSGRNEQFF. Here the CDR3 DNA reads TGCGCCAGCAGCCCCGGGACTAGCGGGAGAAATGAGCAGTTCTTC.

There are a few counts of this clone. CDR3 in amino acids: CASSLTDNLGYTF. As DNA, the CDR3 is TGTGCCAGCAGCTTAACAGACAACCTTGGCTACACCTTC. This chain joins TRBV7-9 and TRBJ1-2; D is uncertain. This CDR3 has 13 residues. Trimming left V 2 bases short and J 7 bases short, with 11 bases between. From germline, CDR1 is SEHNR and CDR2 FQNEAQ (reference sequence).

The chain links TRBV19 to TRBJ1-1; D gene ambiguous. The CDR3 contains 13 residues. Germline lookup yields CDR1 LNHDA and CDR2 SQIVND (reference sequence). V dropped 2 bases and J dropped 0 bases, with 4 bases sitting between them. The CDR3: CASSIYLNTEAFF. The DNA of the CDR3 is TGTGCCAGTAGTATATACTTGAACACTGAAGCTTTCTTT.

The table lists this clone with a few counts. For the CDR3, the DNA is TGTGCCATCAGGGGGACTAGCGGGAGGGCCCATGAGCAGTTCTTC. Translated: CAIRGTSGRAHEQFF. The chain joins TRBV10-3 to TRBJ2-1; TRBD2 matches at 16 bases. The CDR3 has 15 amino acids. CDR1 and CDR2 (germline): ENHRY, SYGVKD. The trim removed 6 bases at V and 8 bases at J, leaving 4 bases unmatched.

The chain is built from TRBV6-5 and TRBJ2-7; 9 bases align to TRBD1. The CDR3 has 14 amino acids. V dropped 7 bases and J dropped 5; count of bases not matched to a gene: 9. The germline V gene has CDR1 MNHEY and CDR2 SVGAGI. The CDR3 coding sequence is TGTGCCAGCACCGCCCGGGACAGGGCCGACGAGCAGTACTTC. It is translated as CASTARDRADEQYF.

This clone was counted a few times. This chain uses TRBV10-2 with TRBJ2-5, with a possible D match to TRBD2 (6 bases). Trimming stripped 6 bases from V and 1 base from J, with 6 bases between. Germline V gene data show CDR1 as WSHSY and CDR2 as SAAADI. CDR3 length: 12 amino acids. CDR3 sequence reads: CASRGGQETQYF. The CDR3, as DNA: TGCGCCAGCAGGGGGGGCCAAGAGACCCAGTACTTC.

V gene TRBV7-3 combines with J gene TRBJ1-1; no definite D call. Per the germline V gene, CDR1 is SGHTA and CDR2 is FQGTGA. This CDR3 region has 13 residues. The V gene lost 4 bases and the J gene lost 1 base, with 7 bases spanning the gap. DNA of the CDR3: TGTGCCAGCAGCTCACAGTCGAACACTGAAGCTTTCTTT. Translating gives CASSSQSNTEAFF.

This clone appeared once. The chain recombines TRBV6-5 with TRBJ1-5; 7 bases map to TRBD1. Unmatched junction bases numbered 3, after V lost 2 bases and J lost 5 bases. This CDR3 comprises 14 residues. Germline values: CDR1 MNHEY, CDR2 SVGAGI. Here the CDR3 reads CASSYEGADQPQHF. DNA for the CDR3: TGTGCCAGCAGTTACGAGGGGGCCGATCAGCCCCAGCATTTT.

The V and J genes are TRBV28 and TRBJ1-2; 7 bases agree with TRBD1. The V and J ends lost 6 bases and 5 bases, in that order; junction bases with no gene match: 9. The CDR3 has 14 amino acids. The germline gives CDR1 MDHEN, CDR2 SYDVKM. The CDR3 reads CASRRYRGGYGYTF. DNA for the CDR3: TGTGCCAGCAGAAGATACAGGGGCGGGTATGGCTACACCTTC.

This clone was observed a few times. This CDR3 is also generated by other DNA sequences in the sample. The chain is built from TRBV19 and TRBJ2-5; a possible D gene is TRBD2 (5 bases). In germline, CDR1 is LNHDA, CDR2 SQIVND (reference sequence). V was pared by 5 bases and J by 4 bases, with 8 bases between. This CDR3 spans 12 amino acids. CDR3 loop: CASSLGRETQYF. In DNA, the CDR3 is TGTGCCAGTAGTCTGGGGAGAGAGACCCAGTACTTC.

This clone was observed once. The rearrangement joins TRBV18 to TRBJ1-3; TRBD1 matches at 10 bases. The CDR3 runs to 14 residues. Unmatched junction bases numbered 7, after V lost 6 bases and J lost 8 bases. Germline CDR1 reads KGHSH; CDR2 reads LQKENI. The CDR3 is CASSPGTGEYTIYF. CDR3 bases: TGTGCCAGCTCTCCCGGGACAGGGGAATACACCATATATTTT.

This sequence joins TRBV10-3 and TRBJ1-2; 7 bases align to TRBD1. The V gene's germline CDR1 is ENHRY and CDR2 SYGVKD. The CDR3 spans 15 residues. Trimming at V came to 6 bases and at J to 0 bases, leaving 7 bases not matched to a gene. CDR3 sequence (DNA): TGTGCCATCAGCCCGAACAGGGGACCTAACTATGGCTACACCTTC. This encodes CAISPNRGPNYGYTF.

The rearrangement joins TRBV28 to TRBJ1-4; a possible D gene is TRBD1 (6 bases). Germline CDR1 and CDR2: MDHEN and SYDVKM. CDR3 length: 14 amino acids. V lost 7 bases and J lost 4, with 13 bases in between. In DNA form, the CDR3 reads TGTGCCAGCAAGGGAGGGGGAGATAATGAAAAACTGTTTTTT. Its translation is CASKGGGDNEKLFF.

The chain joins TRBV28 to TRBJ2-4; the match to TRBD2 covers 8 bases. Germline V gene lookup returns CDR1 MDHEN and CDR2 SYDVKM. V shed 6 bases, J shed 3 bases, and the junction held 10 bases outside the gene matches. The CDR3 extends over 16 amino acids. The CDR3 DNA reads TGTGCCAGCAGCGGGCGGGTAGCGGGGAACAAAAACATTCAGTACTTC. This codes for CASSGRVAGNKNIQYF.